Described below is a single T cell receptor (beta chain) sequence and its context. Sequencing used immunoSEQ multiplex PCR; TCRdb keeps in-frame clones, though not all of them. The sample records some 2,000,000 clones, roughly 94% being singletons. The data originate from a study of shared clonotypes between healthy human individuals. About the research overall: The study used three CD4 naive, three CD4 memory, two CD8 naive and one CD8 memory plate per donor.

Per the germline V gene, CDR1 is GTSNPN and CDR2 is SVGIG (reference sequence). The V gene end was trimmed by 2 bases and the J gene end by 5 bases; junction bases not matched to a gene: 5. The CDR3 totals 13 residues. The sample taken for sequencing was naive CD4+ T cells sorted from blood. Subset defined: CD45RA+ positively selected. V gene TRBV30 combines with J gene TRBJ1-2; TRBD1 agrees at 7 bases. The TCR was taken from a man younger than 35 in good health. The CDR3 loop is CAWSKGGGYGYTF. The CDR3, as DNA: TGTGCCTGGAGTAAAGGGGGCGGATATGGCTACACCTTC.